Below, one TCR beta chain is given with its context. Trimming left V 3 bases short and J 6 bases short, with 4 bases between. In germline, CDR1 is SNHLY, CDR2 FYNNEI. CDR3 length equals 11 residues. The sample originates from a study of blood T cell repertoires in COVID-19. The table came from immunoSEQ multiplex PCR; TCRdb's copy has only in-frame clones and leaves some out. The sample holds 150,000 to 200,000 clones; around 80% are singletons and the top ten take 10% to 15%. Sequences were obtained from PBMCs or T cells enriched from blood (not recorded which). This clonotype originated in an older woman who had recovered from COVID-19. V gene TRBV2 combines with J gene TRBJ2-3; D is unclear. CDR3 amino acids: CASSERDTQYF. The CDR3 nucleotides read TGTGCCAGCAGTGAGAGGGATACGCAGTATTTT.